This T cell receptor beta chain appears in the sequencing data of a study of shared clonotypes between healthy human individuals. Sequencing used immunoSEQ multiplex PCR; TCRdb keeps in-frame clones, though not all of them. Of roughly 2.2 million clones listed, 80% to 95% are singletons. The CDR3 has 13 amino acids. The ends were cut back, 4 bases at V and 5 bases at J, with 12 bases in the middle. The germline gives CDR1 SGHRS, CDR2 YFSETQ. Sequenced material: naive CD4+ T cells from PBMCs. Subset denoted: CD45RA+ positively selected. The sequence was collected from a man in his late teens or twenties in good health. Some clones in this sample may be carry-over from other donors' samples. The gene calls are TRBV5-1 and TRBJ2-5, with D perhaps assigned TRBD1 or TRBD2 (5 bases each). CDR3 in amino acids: CASSRDGMETQYF. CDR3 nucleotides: TGCGCCAGCAGCCGGGACGGTATGGAGACCCAGTACTTC. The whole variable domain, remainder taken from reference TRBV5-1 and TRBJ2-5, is KAGVTQTPRYLIKTRGQQVTLSCSPISGHRSVSWYQQTPGQGLQFLFEYFSETQRNKGNFPGRFSGRQFSNSRSEMNVSTLELGDSALYLCASSRDGMETQYFGPGTRLLVL.